A single sample is the source of the 2 T cell receptor beta chains below, sequenced in a study of metastatic and nonmetastatic thyroid tumors. Until they underwent thyroid surgery, no patient had received any treatment. Through MiXCR, TCRdb re-clonotyped the PCR reads. The sample carries more than 15,000 clones, 25% to 30% recorded once. The sequencing input was tumor tissue. Every receptor here comes from a male donor with papillary thyroid cancer or a benign thyroid nodule (not recorded which). Some clones in this sample may be carry-over from other donors' samples.

This clone is labeled as medium-sized. The J gene is TRBJ2-6, the V gene TRBV5-1; D possibly corresponds to TRBD1 (5 bases). Trimming left V 0 bases short and J 1 base short, with 5 bases between. Germline lookup yields CDR1 SGHRS and CDR2 YFSETQ. The CDR3 covers 15 residues. For the CDR3, the DNA is TGCGCCAGCAGCTTGGCAGGGTCTGGGGCCAACGTCCTGACTTTC. As protein: CASSLAGSGANVLTF.

The chain joins TRBV20-1 to TRBJ2-7; D uncertain. The CDR3 covers 14 residues. Looked up from germline, CDR1 is DFQATT and CDR2 is SNEGSKA (reference sequence). The V gene lost 0 bases and the J gene lost 0 bases, with 9 bases spanning the gap. The CDR3 sequence is CSARDRRISYEQYF. As DNA, the CDR3 is TGCAGTGCTAGAGATAGGCGGATCTCCTACGAGCAGTACTTC.